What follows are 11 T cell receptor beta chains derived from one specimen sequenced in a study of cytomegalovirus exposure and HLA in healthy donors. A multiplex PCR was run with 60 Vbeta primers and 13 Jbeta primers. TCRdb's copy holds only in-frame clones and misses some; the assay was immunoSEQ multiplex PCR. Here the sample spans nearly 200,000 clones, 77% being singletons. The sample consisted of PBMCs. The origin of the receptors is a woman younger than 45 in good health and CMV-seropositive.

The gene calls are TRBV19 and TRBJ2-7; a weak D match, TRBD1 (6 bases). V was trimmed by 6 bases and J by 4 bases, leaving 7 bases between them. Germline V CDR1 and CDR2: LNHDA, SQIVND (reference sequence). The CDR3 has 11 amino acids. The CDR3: CASRQGYEQYF. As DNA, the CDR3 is TGTGCCAGTAGACAGGGTTACGAGCAGTACTTC.

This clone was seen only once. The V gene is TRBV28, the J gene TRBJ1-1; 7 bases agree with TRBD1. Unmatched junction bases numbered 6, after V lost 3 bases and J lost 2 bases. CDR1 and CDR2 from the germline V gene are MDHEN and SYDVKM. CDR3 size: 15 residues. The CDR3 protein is CASSFPGTANTEAFF. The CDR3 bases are TGTGCCAGCAGTTTCCCCGGGACAGCCAACACTGAAGCTTTCTTT.

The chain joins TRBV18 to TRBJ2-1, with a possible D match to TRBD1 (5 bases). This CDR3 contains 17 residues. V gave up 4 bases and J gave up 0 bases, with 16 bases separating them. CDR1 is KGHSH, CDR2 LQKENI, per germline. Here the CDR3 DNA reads TGTGCCAGCTCACAAAATGTAAAGGGGCTCTCCTACAATGAGCAGTTCTTC. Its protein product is CASSQNVKGLSYNEQFF.

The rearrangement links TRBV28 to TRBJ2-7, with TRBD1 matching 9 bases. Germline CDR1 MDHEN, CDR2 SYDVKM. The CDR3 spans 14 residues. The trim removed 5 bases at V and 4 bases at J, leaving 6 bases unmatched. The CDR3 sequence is CASSIGTGFYEQYF. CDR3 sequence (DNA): TGTGCCAGCAGTATCGGGACAGGGTTTTACGAGCAGTACTTC.

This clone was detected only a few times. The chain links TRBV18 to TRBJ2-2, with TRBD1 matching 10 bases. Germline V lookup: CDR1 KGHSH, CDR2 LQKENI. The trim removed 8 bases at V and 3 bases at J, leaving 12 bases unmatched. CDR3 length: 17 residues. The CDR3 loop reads CASRPPTGGRDTGELFF. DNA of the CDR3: TGTGCCAGCAGACCCCCGACAGGGGGCAGGGACACCGGGGAGCTGTTTTTT.

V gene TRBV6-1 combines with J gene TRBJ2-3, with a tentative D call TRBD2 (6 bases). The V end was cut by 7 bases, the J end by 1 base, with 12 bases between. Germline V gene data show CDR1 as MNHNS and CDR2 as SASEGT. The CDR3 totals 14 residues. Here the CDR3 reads CASKEGAGTDTQYF. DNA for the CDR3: TGTGCCAGCAAGGAGGGCGCCGGCACAGATACGCAGTATTTT.

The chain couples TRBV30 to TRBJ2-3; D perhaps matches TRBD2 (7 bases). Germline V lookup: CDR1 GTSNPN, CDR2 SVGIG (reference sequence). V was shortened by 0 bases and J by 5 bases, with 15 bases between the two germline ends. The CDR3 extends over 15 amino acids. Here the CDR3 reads CAWSVGGGYRDTQYF. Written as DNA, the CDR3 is TGTGCCTGGAGTGTAGGGGGAGGGTACAGAGATACGCAGTATTTT.

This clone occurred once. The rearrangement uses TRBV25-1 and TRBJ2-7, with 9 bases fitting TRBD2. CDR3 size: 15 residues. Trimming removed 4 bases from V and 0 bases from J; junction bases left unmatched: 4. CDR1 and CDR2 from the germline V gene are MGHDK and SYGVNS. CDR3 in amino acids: CASSAPSGISYEQYF. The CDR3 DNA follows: TGTGCCAGCAGTGCACCTAGCGGGATCTCCTACGAGCAGTACTTC.

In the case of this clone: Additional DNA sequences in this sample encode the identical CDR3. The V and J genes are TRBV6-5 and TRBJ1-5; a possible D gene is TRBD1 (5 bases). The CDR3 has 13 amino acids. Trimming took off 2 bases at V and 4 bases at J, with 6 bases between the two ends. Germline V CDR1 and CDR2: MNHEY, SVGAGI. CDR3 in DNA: TGTGCCAGCAGTTACGGGGGGAATCAGCCCCAGCATTTT. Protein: CASSYGGNQPQHF.

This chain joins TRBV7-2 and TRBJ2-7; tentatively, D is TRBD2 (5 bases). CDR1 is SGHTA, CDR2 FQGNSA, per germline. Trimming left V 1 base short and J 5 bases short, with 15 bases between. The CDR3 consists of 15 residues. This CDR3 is CASSLVFGVFNEQYF. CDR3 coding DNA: TGTGCCAGCAGCTTAGTTTTCGGGGTATTCAACGAGCAGTACTTC.

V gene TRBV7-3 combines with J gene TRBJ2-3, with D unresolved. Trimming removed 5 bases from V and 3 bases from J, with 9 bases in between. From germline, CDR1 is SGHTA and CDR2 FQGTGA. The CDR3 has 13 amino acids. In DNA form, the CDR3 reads TGTGCCAGCAGCCCGCGAAATACAGATACGCAGTATTTT. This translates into CASSPRNTDTQYF.